These 31 T cell receptor beta chains came from one sample sequenced in a study of neoadjuvant nivolumab and ipilimumab in lung cancer. TCRdb keeps only in-frame clones here, not all; method: immunoSEQ multiplex PCR. The repertoire holds 25,000 to 30,000 clones, with more than 75% as singletons. Specimen: tumor tissue, collected after neoadjuvant nivolumab, alone or with ipilimumab, at or shortly before surgery. Source of these receptors: an adult with non-small cell lung cancer.

This chain connects TRBV7-9 to TRBJ2-7, with 11 bases matching TRBD1. Trimming took 2 bases from V and 3 from J; bases not matched to a gene: 3. The CDR3 has 15 residues. Germline CDR1 SEHNR, CDR2 FQNEAQ (reference sequence). CDR3 coding DNA: TGTGCCAGCAGCTTAACGGGGACAGGGGGCTACGAGCAGTACTTC. Residues: CASSLTGTGGYEQYF.

This chain links TRBV28 with TRBJ1-1; D ambiguous. The CDR3 has 14 residues. Looked up from germline, CDR1 is MDHEN and CDR2 is SYDVKM. The ends were cut back, 6 bases at V and 7 bases at J, with 18 bases in the middle. The CDR3 reads CASSLGIEDDEAFF. The CDR3 DNA reads TGTGCCAGCAGCCTTGGGATCGAGGATGATGAAGCTTTCTTT.

V is TRBV6-5 and J is TRBJ1-4; a weak D match, TRBD1 (5 bases). CDR3 size: 15 residues. Trimming pared 6 bases from V and 4 bases from J, leaving 15 bases between. Looked up from germline, CDR1 is MNHEY and CDR2 is SVGAGI. The CDR3 region has the DNA TGTGCCAGCAGGCCTCCGGGACTCCTTAATGAAAAACTGTTTTTT. Amino acids: CASRPPGLLNEKLFF.

This rearrangement joins TRBV11-3 to TRBJ2-7; D may be TRBD2 (6 bases). Germline CDR1 is SGHNT and CDR2 is YENEEA. Trimming cost V 3 bases and J 6 bases, with 9 bases left between them. The CDR3 loop spans 12 amino acids. The CDR3 DNA follows: TGTGCCAGCAGCTTTAGCGGTTTCGAGCAGTACTTC. Its protein product is CASSFSGFEQYF.

This clone appeared once. The chain links TRBV10-3 to TRBJ2-5; D gene unclear. Trimming pared 0 bases from V and 2 bases from J, leaving 7 bases between. This CDR3 is 14 amino acids long. Germline CDR1 reads ENHRY; CDR2 reads SYGVKD. In DNA, the CDR3 is TGTGCCATCAGTGAGTCTAGGTCACAAGAGACCCAGTACTTC. Translation: CAISESRSQETQYF.

The gene calls are TRBV30 and TRBJ1-1; D perhaps matches TRBD1 (5 bases). Germline V gives CDR1 GTSNPN, CDR2 SVGIG (reference sequence). The CDR3 is 12 residues long. The V end lost 4 bases, the J end lost 6 bases, and 12 bases lay between the germline ends. Here the CDR3 DNA reads TGTGCCTGGACCCCCTTGGGGGCTGAAGCTTTCTTT. The encoded protein is CAWTPLGAEAFF.

The chain uses TRBV7-2 and TRBJ2-3; D is perhaps TRBD2 (5 bases). The V end was cut by 5 bases, the J end by 4 bases, with 7 bases between. The germline CDR1 and CDR2 sequences are SGHTA and FQGNSA. This CDR3 region has 12 residues. The CDR3 loop is CASSDYPDTQYF. In DNA, the CDR3 is TGTGCCAGCAGCGACTACCCAGATACGCAGTATTTT.

The V gene is TRBV7-8, the J gene TRBJ2-3, with D perhaps assigned TRBD1 or TRBD2 (5 bases each). The germline V gene has CDR1 SGHVS and CDR2 FQNEAQ. V was shortened by 4 bases and J by 0 bases, with 11 bases between the two germline ends. The CDR3 consists of 15 residues. The DNA of the CDR3 is TGTGCCAGCAGCTACGAGGGGAGAAGCACAGATACGCAGTATTTT. Protein sequence: CASSYEGRSTDTQYF.

The chain couples TRBV29-1 to TRBJ2-3, with D perhaps TRBD2 (6 bases). The V end lost 4 bases, the J end lost 1 base, and 18 bases lay between the germline ends. This CDR3 is 16 amino acids long. Germline values: CDR1 SQVTM, CDR2 ANQGSEA. The CDR3 spells CSVANLGSLGTDTQYF. The CDR3 bases are TGCAGCGTTGCCAATCTCGGGAGTCTGGGCACAGATACGCAGTATTTT.

This clone was picked up one time. A junction end diverges from the germline sequence, so it may reflect a read error. This sequence joins TRBV30 and TRBJ1-2; 7 bases align to TRBD1. CDR1 is GTSNPN, CDR2 SVGIG, per germline (reference sequence). The CDR3 is 12 residues long. The CDR3: CAFQTGTYDYTF. CDR3 nucleotide sequence: TGTGCCTTCCAGACAGGGACCTATGACTACACCTTC.

The chain recombines TRBV5-1 with TRBJ2-7; 9 bases are shared with TRBD1. The ends lost 4 bases at V and 5 bases at J; junction bases unmatched: 7. This CDR3 is built from 14 residues. Per the germline V gene, CDR1 is SGHRS and CDR2 is YFSETQ. The CDR3 bases are TGCGCCAGCAGCCCCGGGACAGGGTTGGACGAGCAGTACTTC. Translating gives CASSPGTGLDEQYF.

This chain links TRBV11-2 with TRBJ2-7; D might be TRBD1 (6 bases). CDR3 size: 16 residues. Trimming cost V 1 base and J 2 bases, with 15 bases left between them. Germline V lookup: CDR1 SGHAT, CDR2 FQNNGV. The CDR3: CASSLGGGTAAYEQYF. The CDR3 nucleotides are TGTGCCAGCAGCTTAGGAGGGGGTACCGCCGCCTACGAGCAGTACTTC.

V gene TRBV6-5 combines with J gene TRBJ2-7, with D hard to call. V shed 4 bases and J shed 1 base, with 8 bases lying between them. CDR1 is MNHEY, CDR2 SVGAGI, per germline. The CDR3 totals 13 residues. For the CDR3, the DNA is TGTGCCAGCAGTTTGGGTGGTTCCTACGAGCAGTACTTC. This gives the protein CASSLGGSYEQYF.

This clone appeared once. CDR3 nucleotides: TGTGCCATCAGTAAGACCGAGTCAGGGACAGCCTATGGCTACACCTTC. This gives the protein CAISKTESGTAYGYTF. This chain connects TRBV10-3 to TRBJ1-2; 7 bases match TRBD1. This CDR3 has 16 amino acids. Germline loops: CDR1 ENHRY, CDR2 SYGVKD. The V gene end was trimmed by 5 bases and the J gene end by 4 bases; junction bases not matched to a gene: 13.

This chain joins TRBV30 and TRBJ1-2; 7 bases line up with TRBD1. V lost 4 bases to trimming and J lost 8 bases; unmatched junction nucleotides: 19. This CDR3 has 16 amino acids. From germline, CDR1 is GTSNPN and CDR2 SVGIG (reference sequence). In DNA, the CDR3 is TGTGCCTGGATGAGAACCGGACAGGAGGGCCTAGGGGGCTACACCTTC. This sequence encodes CAWMRTGQEGLGGYTF.

The chain joins TRBV27 to TRBJ2-5; D unresolved. Germline V gene lookup returns CDR1 MNHEY and CDR2 SMNVEV (reference sequence). Between the trimmed V and J ends, which lost 4 bases and 0 bases, there was a span of 6 bases. The CDR3 length is 13 residues. CDR3 amino acids: CASSSAYQETQYF. CDR3 sequence (DNA): TGTGCCAGCAGTTCCGCCTACCAAGAGACCCAGTACTTC.

This clone was observed a few times. The rearrangement links TRBV5-4 to TRBJ2-3; D possibly corresponds to TRBD2 (7 bases). Trimming shortened V by 3 bases and J by 5 bases, and 16 bases separated the two germline ends. The CDR3 loop spans 15 amino acids. Germline values: CDR1 SGHNT, CDR2 YYREEE (reference sequence). The CDR3 bases are TGTGCCAGCAGCTACGGATCAGGGGAGGGAGATACGCAGTATTTT. Its protein product is CASSYGSGEGDTQYF.

The chain links TRBV10-3 to TRBJ2-2; 10 bases map to TRBD2. CDR1 ENHRY and CDR2 SYGVKD come from the germline V gene. The CDR3 consists of 16 residues. After removal of 8 bases from V and 7 bases from J, the junction contained 13 bases not matched to a gene. CDR3 amino acids: CAIRSGRAEDGGELFF. For the CDR3, the DNA is TGTGCCATCCGGAGCGGGAGGGCCGAGGATGGCGGGGAGCTGTTTTTT.

The rearrangement links TRBV6-5 to TRBJ2-6; maybe TRBD2 (5 bases). Germline V gene lookup returns CDR1 MNHEY and CDR2 SVGAGI. Between the trimmed V and J ends, which lost 3 bases and 1 base, there was a span of 7 bases. The CDR3 has 15 residues. The CDR3 DNA follows: TGTGCCAGCAGTTATGGAGGATCTGGGGCCAACGTCCTGACTTTC. Its protein is CASSYGGSGANVLTF.

The chain is built from TRBV9 and TRBJ2-7; no firm D call. The CDR3 is made up of 14 amino acids. The V end lost 4 bases, the J end lost 3 bases, and 14 bases lay between the germline ends. CDR1 is SGDLS, CDR2 YYNGEE, per germline. In DNA form, the CDR3 reads TGTGCCAGCAGCCCCGGAAGCGCTGTCTACGAGCAGTACTTC. Protein product: CASSPGSAVYEQYF. Supplemented by reference TRBV9 and TRBJ2-7, the full variable domain reads DSGVTQTPKHLITATGQRVTLRCSPRSGDLSVYWYQQSLDQGLQFLIQYYNGEERAKGNILERFSAQQFPDLHSELNLSSLELGDSALYFCASSPGSAVYEQYFGPGTRLTVT.

The chain recombines TRBV5-5 with TRBJ1-2; the D gene is possibly TRBD1 (5 bases). CDR1 and CDR2 from the germline V gene are SGHKS and YYEKEE (reference sequence). Trimming pared 2 bases from V and 3 bases from J, leaving 17 bases between. The length of the CDR3 is 16 residues. CDR3 nucleotides: TGTGCCAGCAGCTTCGGTTCGGCGGGGGGGGACTATGGCTACACCTTC. This sequence encodes CASSFGSAGGDYGYTF.

The chain recombines TRBV7-3 with TRBJ2-2; TRBD1 or TRBD2 may be the D gene (6 bases each). This CDR3 is built from 17 residues. Germline V gene lookup returns CDR1 SGHTA and CDR2 FQGTGA. The V end lost 5 bases, the J end lost 0 bases, and 16 bases lay between the germline ends. CDR3 bases: TGTGCCAGCAGCCTCCTAGGGGGGCCGGCGAACACCGGGGAGCTGTTTTTT. This codes for CASSLLGGPANTGELFF.

This clone was observed once. The genes are TRBV11-1 and TRBJ2-3, with 9 nucleotides matching TRBD2. In germline, CDR1 is SGHAT, CDR2 FQDESV (reference sequence). This CDR3 is built from 17 residues. Trimming removed 5 bases from V and 4 bases from J; junction bases left unmatched: 13. This chain's CDR3 is CASSELSVSGSADTQYF. The DNA of the CDR3 is TGTGCCAGCAGCGAACTAAGCGTTAGCGGGAGTGCAGATACGCAGTATTTT.

The chain employs TRBV6-1 and TRBJ2-5, with a possible D match to TRBD1 (5 bases). V lost 8 bases, J lost 9 bases, and 16 bases lay in between. Germline-derived CDR1 and CDR2 are MNHNS and SASEGT. The CDR3 consists of 12 residues. The CDR3 region has the DNA TGTGCCAGCCTGCTCAGGGAAGGGTCCCAGTACTTC. It is translated as CASLLREGSQYF.

The chain uses TRBV5-1 and TRBJ2-3, with 12 positions matching TRBD1. The CDR3 loop spans 16 amino acids. Looked up from germline, CDR1 is SGHRS and CDR2 is YFSETQ. The J segment lost 4 bases and the V segment lost 7 bases, leaving 10 bases of the junction unmatched. The CDR3 protein is CASGMPGQGAADTQYF. CDR3 DNA: TGCGCCAGCGGAATGCCGGGACAGGGGGCAGCAGATACGCAGTATTTT.

The chain has TRBV7-9 and TRBJ1-5; D uncertain. Trimming took 3 bases from V and 0 from J, leaving 6 bases between them. From germline, CDR1 is SEHNR and CDR2 FQNEAQ (reference sequence). This CDR3 spans 14 amino acids. The CDR3 spells CASSFMDSNQPQHF. Written as DNA, the CDR3 is TGTGCCAGCAGCTTTATGGATAGCAATCAGCCCCAGCATTTT.

The genes are TRBV5-1 and TRBJ1-1; D is unresolved. V was shortened by 3 bases and J by 0 bases, with 15 bases between the two germline ends. From germline, CDR1 is SGHRS and CDR2 YFSETQ. CDR3 length equals 16 residues. The CDR3, as DNA: TGCGCCAGCAGCTCCCTACCCCTGGACGTGAACACTGAAGCTTTCTTT. It codes for CASSSLPLDVNTEAFF.

The gene calls are TRBV5-1 and TRBJ2-2; 7 bases fit TRBD1. Germline V gene data show CDR1 as SGHRS and CDR2 as YFSETQ. The CDR3 loop spans 14 amino acids. V was clipped by 6 bases and J by 1 base; unmatched bases: 3. The DNA of the CDR3 is TGCGCCAGCAAATGGACAGGGAACACCGGGGAGCTGTTTTTT. Its protein is CASKWTGNTGELFF.

The chain combines TRBV6-5 with TRBJ2-3; possibly TRBD2 for D (6 bases). Trimming pared 2 bases from V and 3 bases from J, leaving 12 bases between. Germline V CDR1 and CDR2: MNHEY, SVGAGI. CDR3 length: 15 amino acids. In DNA, the CDR3 is TGTGCCAGCAGTTACGGGCAGGGAGGAACAGATACGCAGTATTTT. Residues: CASSYGQGGTDTQYF.

The chain couples TRBV9 to TRBJ2-1; 13 nucleotides line up with TRBD2. Germline CDR1 reads SGDLS; CDR2 reads YYNGEE. The length of the CDR3 is 15 residues. Trimming at V came to 4 bases and at J to 6 bases, leaving 4 bases not matched to a gene. The CDR3: CASSRTSGSVNEQFF. Here the CDR3 DNA reads TGTGCCAGCAGCCGGACTAGCGGGAGTGTCAATGAGCAGTTCTTC.

V and J are TRBV5-1 and TRBJ1-2; weak D call: TRBD1 (6 bases). In germline, CDR1 is SGHRS, CDR2 YFSETQ. The CDR3 is 16 amino acids. V lost 7 bases and J lost 1, with 20 bases in between. CDR3 amino acids: CASRMTRGQLNYGYTF. CDR3 nucleotide sequence: TGCGCCAGCCGAATGACCCGAGGACAGCTTAACTATGGCTACACCTTC. The full variable domain, with the rest looked up from reference TRBV5-1 and TRBJ1-2, is KAGVTQTPRYLIKTRGQQVTLSCSPISGHRSVSWYQQTPGQGLQFLFEYFSETQRNKGNFPGRFSGRQFSNSRSEMNVSTLELGDSALYLCASRMTRGQLNYGYTFGSGTRLTVV.